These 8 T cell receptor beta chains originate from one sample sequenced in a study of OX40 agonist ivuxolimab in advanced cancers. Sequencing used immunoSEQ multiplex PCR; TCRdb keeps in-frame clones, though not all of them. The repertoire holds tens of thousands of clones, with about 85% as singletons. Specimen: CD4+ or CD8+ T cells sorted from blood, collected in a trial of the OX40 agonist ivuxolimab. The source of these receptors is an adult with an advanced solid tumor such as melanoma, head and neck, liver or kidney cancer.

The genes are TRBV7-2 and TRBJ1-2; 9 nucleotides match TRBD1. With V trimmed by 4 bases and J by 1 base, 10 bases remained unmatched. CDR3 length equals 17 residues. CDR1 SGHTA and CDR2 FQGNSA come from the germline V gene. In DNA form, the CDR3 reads TGTGCCAGCAGCTCCGACAGGGGGACCCCTCTTAACTATGGCTACACCTTC. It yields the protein CASSSDRGTPLNYGYTF.

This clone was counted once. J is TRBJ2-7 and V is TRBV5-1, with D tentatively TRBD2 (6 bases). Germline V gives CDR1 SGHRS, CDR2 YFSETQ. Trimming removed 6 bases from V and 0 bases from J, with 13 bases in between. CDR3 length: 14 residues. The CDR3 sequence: CASTGAGSSYEQYF. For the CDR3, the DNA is TGCGCCAGCACCGGAGCGGGTAGCTCCTACGAGCAGTACTTC.

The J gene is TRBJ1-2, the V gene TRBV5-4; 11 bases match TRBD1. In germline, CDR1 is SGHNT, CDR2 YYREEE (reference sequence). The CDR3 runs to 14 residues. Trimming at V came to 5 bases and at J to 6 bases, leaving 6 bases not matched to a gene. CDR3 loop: CASSLGQGADGYTF. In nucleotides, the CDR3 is TGTGCCAGCAGTCTAGGACAGGGGGCGGATGGCTACACCTTC.

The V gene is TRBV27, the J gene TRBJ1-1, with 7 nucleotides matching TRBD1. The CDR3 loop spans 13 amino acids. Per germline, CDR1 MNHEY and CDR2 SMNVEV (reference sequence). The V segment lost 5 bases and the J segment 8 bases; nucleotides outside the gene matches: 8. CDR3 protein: CASSLGQSLEAFF. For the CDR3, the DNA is TGTGCCAGCAGTCTGGGACAGAGCTTGGAAGCTTTCTTT.

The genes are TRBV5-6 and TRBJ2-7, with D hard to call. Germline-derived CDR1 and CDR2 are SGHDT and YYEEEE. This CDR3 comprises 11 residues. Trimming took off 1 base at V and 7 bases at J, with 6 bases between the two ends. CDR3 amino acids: CASSLIEEQYF. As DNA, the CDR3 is TGTGCCAGCAGCTTGATAGAAGAGCAGTACTTC.

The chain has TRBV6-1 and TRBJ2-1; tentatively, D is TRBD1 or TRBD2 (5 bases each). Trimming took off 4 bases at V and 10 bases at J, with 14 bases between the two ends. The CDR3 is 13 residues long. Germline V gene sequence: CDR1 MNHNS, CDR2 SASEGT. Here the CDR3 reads CASSAGLGREQFF. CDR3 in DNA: TGTGCCAGCAGTGCGGGCCTGGGACGGGAGCAGTTCTTC.

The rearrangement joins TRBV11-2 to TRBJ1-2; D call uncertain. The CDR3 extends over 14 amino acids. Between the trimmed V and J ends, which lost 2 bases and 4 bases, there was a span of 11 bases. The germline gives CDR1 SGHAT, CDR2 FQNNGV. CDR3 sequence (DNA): TGTGCCAGCAGCTTATCCGGGGAAGTCTATGGCTACACCTTC. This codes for CASSLSGEVYGYTF.

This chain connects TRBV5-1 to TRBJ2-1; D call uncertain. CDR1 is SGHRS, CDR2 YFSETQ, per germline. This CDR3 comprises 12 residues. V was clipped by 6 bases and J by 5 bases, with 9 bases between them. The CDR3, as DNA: TGCGCCAGCAACCAGTTCGACAATGAGCAGTTCTTC. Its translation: CASNQFDNEQFF.